The clone carrying this TCR beta chain was picked up one time. Its antigen is currently unknown. This entry is derived from a study of OX40 agonist ivuxolimab in advanced cancers. Study summary: Mean age approximately 55 years, range about 23 to 80; around 80% male. General observations from the study: Blood T cells, both CD4+ and CD8+, expanded clonally by week 6 at 0.1 to 3.0 mg/kg.

Sequenced by immunoSEQ multiplex PCR; TCRdb stores in-frame clones only, minus some. Among tens of thousands of clones listed, approximately 80% were seen once. This CDR3 is built from 14 residues. Germline CDR1 is LNHDA and CDR2 is SQIVND (reference sequence). The trim removed 7 bases at V and 4 bases at J, leaving 8 bases unmatched. The sequenced sample was CD4+ or CD8+ T cells sorted from blood, obtained in a trial of the OX40 agonist ivuxolimab. This clonotype was obtained from an adult with an advanced solid tumor such as melanoma, head and neck, liver or kidney cancer. J is TRBJ2-3 and V is TRBV19; 7 positions agree with TRBD2. In DNA form, the CDR3 reads TGTGCCAGTAACTTCGCGGGAGCCTCAGATACGCAGTATTTT. It codes for CASNFAGASDTQYF.